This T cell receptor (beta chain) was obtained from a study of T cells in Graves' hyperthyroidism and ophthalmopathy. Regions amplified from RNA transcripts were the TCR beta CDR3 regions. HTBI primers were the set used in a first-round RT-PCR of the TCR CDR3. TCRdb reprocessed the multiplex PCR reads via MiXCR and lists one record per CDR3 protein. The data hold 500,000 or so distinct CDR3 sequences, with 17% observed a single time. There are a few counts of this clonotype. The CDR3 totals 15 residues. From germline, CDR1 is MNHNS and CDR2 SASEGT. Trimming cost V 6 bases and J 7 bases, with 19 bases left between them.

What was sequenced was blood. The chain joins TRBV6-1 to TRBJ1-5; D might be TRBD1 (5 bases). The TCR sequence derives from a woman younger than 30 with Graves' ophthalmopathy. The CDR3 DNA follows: TGTGCCAGCAGCGAAAAGACAGTTTCTAGGCAGCCCCAGCATTTT. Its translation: CASSEKTVSRQPQHF.